Below, 28 T cell receptor beta chains from the same sample are listed, as sequenced in a study of shared clonotypes between healthy human individuals. CD45RO-negative cells were positively selected for CCR7, leaving out terminally differentiated effector memory CD45RA+ cells. Generated by immunoSEQ multiplex PCR, the TCRdb table keeps only in-frame clones and is missing some. The table shows millions of clones, with about 93% occurring only once. Sequenced input: naive CD8+ T cells from PBMCs. The receptors originated from a man aged 18 to 29 in good health. Some clones in this sample may be carry-over from other donors' samples.

This rearrangement joins TRBV27 to TRBJ1-2; TRBD1 aligns across 8 bases. Per the germline V gene, CDR1 is MNHEY and CDR2 is SMNVEV (reference sequence). Germline trimming cut 9 bases from V and 2 bases from J; bases unmatched to any gene: 5. The CDR3 contains 13 residues. The CDR3 loop is CARGTGPNYGYTF. DNA of the CDR3: TGTGCCAGGGGGACAGGCCCCAACTATGGCTACACCTTC.

This chain links TRBV28 with TRBJ2-3; possible D gene TRBD2, 6 bases. CDR3 size: 16 residues. Trimming pared 6 bases from V and 4 bases from J, leaving 20 bases between. Germline CDR1 and CDR2: MDHEN and SYDVKM. The CDR3: CASSPGVGVAADTQYF. CDR3 in DNA: TGTGCCAGCAGCCCGGGGGTGGGGGTGGCGGCAGATACGCAGTATTTT.

This clone occurred once. V usage is TRBV5-6 and J usage is TRBJ2-3, with D uncertain. The V gene's germline CDR1 is SGHDT and CDR2 YYEEEE. V was clipped by 0 bases and J by 1 base, with 6 bases between them. This CDR3 comprises 14 residues. In DNA, the CDR3 is TGTGCCAGCAGCTTGGGTTCCGGCACAGATACGCAGTATTTT. Translation gives CASSLGSGTDTQYF.

The rearrangement links TRBV7-9 to TRBJ2-3, with D perhaps TRBD2 (5 bases). Germline values: CDR1 SEHNR, CDR2 FQNEAQ (reference sequence). Trimming removed 5 bases at V and 1 base at J, with 19 bases between. The CDR3 has 17 residues. The CDR3 loop reads CASSHHGWKEGTDTQYF. CDR3 DNA: TGTGCCAGCAGCCACCACGGGTGGAAGGAGGGCACAGATACGCAGTATTTT. Combining the CDR3 with reference TRBV7-9 and TRBJ2-3 gives the whole variable domain DTGVSQNPRHKITKRGQNVTFRCDPISEHNRLYWYRQTLGQGPEFLTYFQNEAQLEKSRLLSDRFSAERPKGSFSTLEIQRTEQGDSAMYLCASSHHGWKEGTDTQYFGPGTRLTVL.

The rearrangement uses TRBV30 and TRBJ1-5; D is perhaps TRBD1 (5 bases). V shed 3 bases and J shed 4 bases, with 13 bases lying between them. The CDR3 contains 14 residues. The germline V gene encodes CDR1 GTSNPN and CDR2 SVGIG (reference sequence). CDR3 nucleotide sequence: TGTGCCTGGAGCGGGACTCTCAGTAATCAGCCCCAGCATTTT. It translates to CAWSGTLSNQPQHF. The entire variable domain, with the rest obtained from reference TRBV30 and TRBJ1-5, is as follows: SQTIHQWPATLVQPVGSPLSLECTVEGTSNPNLYWYRQAAGRGLQLLFYSVGIGQISSEVPQNLSASRPQDRQFILSSKKLLLSDSGFYLCAWSGTLSNQPQHFGDGTRLSIL.

The V call is TRBV30, the J call TRBJ2-1; 8 positions agree with TRBD2. CDR3 length: 17 amino acids. With 0 bases clipped from V and 1 base from J, the junction kept 8 bases outside the gene matches. Germline V gives CDR1 GTSNPN, CDR2 SVGIG (reference sequence). Here the CDR3 DNA reads TGTGCCTGGAGTGTACATCGGGCTAGCGGGTCCTACAATGAGCAGTTCTTC. Protein product: CAWSVHRASGSYNEQFF. The complete variable domain, with remaining parts taken from reference TRBV30 and TRBJ2-1, reads SQTIHQWPATLVQPVGSPLSLECTVEGTSNPNLYWYRQAAGRGLQLLFYSVGIGQISSEVPQNLSASRPQDRQFILSSKKLLLSDSGFYLCAWSVHRASGSYNEQFFGPGTRLTVL.

This chain connects TRBV5-6 to TRBJ2-1; D may be TRBD2 (5 bases). Germline assignment: CDR1 SGHDT and CDR2 YYEEEE. Trimming removed 0 bases at V and 1 base at J, with 8 bases between. The CDR3 contains 15 residues. The CDR3 reads CASSLGRDSYNEQFF. The CDR3 DNA reads as TGTGCCAGCAGCTTGGGTCGGGATTCCTACAATGAGCAGTTCTTC.

This clone has only a few counts. This chain links TRBV7-8 with TRBJ1-1; D is uncertain. Germline CDR1 SGHVS, CDR2 FQNEAQ. CDR3 length equals 13 residues. Trimming stripped 3 bases from V and 5 bases from J, with 10 bases between. The CDR3 nucleotides are TGTGCCAGCAGCTTCGGAGCGAAGACTGAAGCTTTCTTT. Its protein is CASSFGAKTEAFF.

The V and J genes are TRBV28 and TRBJ2-1; D is perhaps TRBD2 (5 bases). Germline V CDR1 and CDR2: MDHEN, SYDVKM. The CDR3 sequence is 14 residues long. Deletions cut 4 bases from V and 2 bases from J, with 9 bases between. CDR3 coding DNA: TGTGCCAGCAGTTCGGAGGAGGCCTACAATGAGCAGTTCTTC. Amino acids: CASSSEEAYNEQFF. Using reference TRBV28 and TRBJ2-1 for the parts outside the CDR3, the full variable domain is DVKVTQSSRYLVKRTGEKVFLECVQDMDHENMFWYRQDPGLGLRLIYFSYDVKMKEKGDIPEGYSVSREKKERFSLILESASTNQTSMYLCASSSEEAYNEQFFGPGTRLTVL.

V gene TRBV4-3 combines with J gene TRBJ2-3; the match to TRBD2 covers 11 bases. J was trimmed by 7 bases and V by 2 bases; bases with no gene match: 11. The CDR3 sequence is 17 residues long. Germline CDR1 LGHNA, CDR2 YSLEER. The CDR3: CASSQPGTSGPQNTQYF. DNA for the CDR3: TGCGCCAGCAGCCAACCGGGGACTAGCGGCCCACAGAATACGCAGTATTTT.

A word on this clone: Different DNA sequences within this sample yield the same CDR3. This chain uses TRBV7-9 with TRBJ2-7; D unresolved. Trimming cost V 2 bases and J 0 bases, with 8 bases left between them. Germline V gene lookup returns CDR1 SEHNR and CDR2 FQNEAQ (reference sequence). The CDR3 totals 14 residues. CDR3 nucleotides: TGTGCCAGCAGCTTATTGGAGAGCTCCTACGAGCAGTACTTC. The encoded protein is CASSLLESSYEQYF.

V usage is TRBV5-6 and J usage is TRBJ2-1; 9 nucleotides line up with TRBD2. J lost 10 bases, V lost 2 bases, and 4 bases had no gene match. The germline V gene encodes CDR1 SGHDT and CDR2 YYEEEE. This CDR3 spans 13 amino acids. CDR3: CASSFLTSGEQFF. The CDR3, as DNA: TGTGCCAGCAGCTTCTTGACTAGCGGAGAGCAGTTCTTC.

This CDR3 reads CASRAGKSNTEAFF. As DNA, the CDR3 is TGTGCCAGCAGGGCAGGGAAATCGAACACTGAAGCTTTCTTT. The V and J genes are TRBV7-9 and TRBJ1-1, with D maybe TRBD1 (5 bases). From germline, CDR1 is SEHNR and CDR2 FQNEAQ (reference sequence). This CDR3 comprises 14 residues. Trimming removed 6 bases at V and 1 base at J, with 12 bases between.

This rearrangement joins TRBV9 to TRBJ2-1; D remains unclear. In germline, CDR1 is SGDLS, CDR2 YYNGEE. The V and J ends lost 4 bases and 10 bases respectively, with 12 bases between them. CDR3 length: 12 residues. The CDR3 loop reads CASSPSVGEQFF. CDR3 nucleotide sequence: TGTGCCAGCAGCCCGTCGGTCGGAGAGCAGTTCTTC.

A single count supports this clone. The chain recombines TRBV28 with TRBJ2-3, with 7 bases identical to TRBD1. V gave up 6 bases and J gave up 7 bases; unmatched junction bases: 13. The CDR3 covers 15 residues. Germline-derived CDR1 and CDR2 are MDHEN and SYDVKM. The CDR3: CASSRDRDQGNTQYF. CDR3 bases: TGTGCCAGCAGCCGTGACAGGGATCAGGGGAATACGCAGTATTTT.

J is TRBJ2-1 and V is TRBV29-1; tentatively, D is TRBD1 (6 bases). Trimming took 3 bases from V and 6 from J, leaving 9 bases between them. Germline V gene data show CDR1 as SQVTM and CDR2 as ANQGSEA. This CDR3 is 12 amino acids long. CDR3 amino acids: CSVEDRGNEQFF. The CDR3 coding sequence is TGCAGCGTTGAGGACAGAGGCAATGAGCAGTTCTTC.

The genes are TRBV7-8 and TRBJ2-1, with D maybe TRBD2 (6 bases). The CDR3 runs 15 residues. Germline V gives CDR1 SGHVS, CDR2 FQNEAQ. Trimming took 5 bases from V and 7 from J, leaving 18 bases between them. The CDR3 DNA sequence: TGTGCCAGCAGCCGCCATCCGGGACTTATAAATGAGCAGTTCTTC. As protein: CASSRHPGLINEQFF. Combining the CDR3 with reference TRBV7-8 and TRBJ2-1 gives the whole variable domain GAGVSQSPRYKVAKRGQDVALRCDPISGHVSLFWYQQALGQGPEFLTYFQNEAQLDKSGLPSDRFFAERPEGSVSTLKIQRTQQEDSAVYLCASSRHPGLINEQFFGPGTRLTVL.

This sequence joins TRBV27 and TRBJ2-2, with D perhaps given as TRBD1 or TRBD2 (5 bases each). The CDR3 has 14 residues. Trimming removed 11 bases at V and 3 bases at J, with 16 bases between. Germline CDR1 MNHEY, CDR2 SMNVEV (reference sequence). The CDR3 DNA reads TGTGCCTCCCGCCGAGGGACCCACACCGGGGAGCTGTTTTTT. Its protein product is CASRRGTHTGELFF.

The chain carries TRBV28 and TRBJ2-7; D gene unclear. The CDR3 runs to 14 residues. Germline V gene sequence: CDR1 MDHEN, CDR2 SYDVKM. The germline V and J ends were trimmed by 10 bases and 0 bases, with 16 bases remaining between them. The CDR3 spells CATRRIGFSYEQYF. The CDR3 DNA reads as TGTGCCACCCGGAGAATCGGGTTCTCCTACGAGCAGTACTTC.

The chain has TRBV27 and TRBJ2-1; tentative D call: TRBD1 (5 bases). Germline values: CDR1 MNHEY, CDR2 SMNVEV (reference sequence). The V end lost 1 base, the J end lost 3 bases, and 10 bases lay between the germline ends. The CDR3 totals 15 residues. CDR3 coding DNA: TGTGCCAGCAGTTTATATGTAGGGGACTACAATGAGCAGTTCTTC. Encoded protein: CASSLYVGDYNEQFF.

The chain recombines TRBV10-3 with TRBJ1-4; 7 nucleotides agree with TRBD1. This CDR3 is 16 amino acids long. V was pared by 0 bases and J by 7 bases, with 8 bases of the junction left unmatched. From germline, CDR1 is ENHRY and CDR2 SYGVKD. The CDR3 DNA sequence: TGTGCCATCAGTGAGTCGACACAGGGGCGTCCTGAAAAACTGTTTTTT. It yields the protein CAISESTQGRPEKLFF.

The rearrangement uses TRBV28 and TRBJ1-4; 9 nucleotides match TRBD1. The CDR3 totals 15 residues. The V gene end was trimmed by 3 bases and the J gene end by 12 bases; junction bases not matched to a gene: 11. Germline V gene data show CDR1 as MDHEN and CDR2 as SYDVKM. CDR3 nucleotides: TGTGCCAGCAGTTTCGGAAGGACGGACAGGGGACAACTGTTTTTT. Its protein is CASSFGRTDRGQLFF.

The V gene is TRBV7-2, the J gene TRBJ2-5; 13 nucleotides line up with TRBD2. The CDR3 runs 16 residues. Germline-derived CDR1 and CDR2 are SGHTA and FQGNSA. J lost 9 bases, V lost 4 bases, and 11 bases had no gene match. CDR3 residues: CASSSLTSGGAAAQYF. The CDR3 DNA reads as TGTGCCAGCAGCTCGCTTACTAGCGGGGGGGCCGCGGCCCAGTACTTC. The whole variable domain, filled in from reference TRBV7-2 and TRBJ2-5, reads GAGVSQSPSNKVTEKGKDVELRCDPISGHTALYWYRQSLGQGLEFLIYFQGNSAPDKSGLPSDRFSAERTGGSVSTLTIQRTQQEDSAVYLCASSSLTSGGAAAQYFGPGTRLLVL.

The rearrangement links TRBV27 to TRBJ2-2, with D possibly being TRBD2 (6 bases). Trimming shortened V by 5 bases and J by 0 bases, and 25 bases separated the two germline ends. The CDR3 runs to 20 residues. Germline V CDR1 and CDR2: MNHEY, SMNVEV (reference sequence). CDR3 nucleotide sequence: TGTGCCAGCAGTCCTAACGGGGATCCTAGCGCCGAAGCGAACACCGGGGAGCTGTTTTTT. Its protein product is CASSPNGDPSAEANTGELFF.

Comments on this clone: This CDR3 is also generated by other DNA sequences in the sample. The chain employs TRBV7-9 and TRBJ2-1; 12 bases are shared with TRBD2. Per germline, CDR1 SEHNR and CDR2 FQNEAQ (reference sequence). V lost 5 bases to trimming and J lost 8 bases; unmatched junction nucleotides: 7. CDR3 length: 15 amino acids. CDR3 residues: CASSPLAGGPHEQFF. CDR3 DNA sequence: TGTGCCAGCAGCCCTCTAGCGGGAGGGCCACATGAGCAGTTCTTC.

The rearrangement joins TRBV7-2 to TRBJ2-7, with 11 bases identical to TRBD2. The germline gives CDR1 SGHTA, CDR2 FQGNSA. With 3 bases clipped from V and 2 bases from J, the junction kept 6 bases outside the gene matches. The CDR3 contains 16 residues. The CDR3 here is CASSFPTSGIPYEQYF. The CDR3 region has the DNA TGTGCCAGCAGCTTTCCGACTAGCGGGATCCCCTACGAGCAGTACTTC.

This rearrangement joins TRBV4-3 to TRBJ2-5; TRBD2 matches at 8 bases. The CDR3 is made up of 21 amino acids. With 3 bases clipped from V and 3 bases from J, the junction kept 24 bases outside the gene matches. Germline V gene lookup returns CDR1 LGHNA and CDR2 YSLEER. CDR3 protein: CASSHQKRLAFRREDEETQYF. The CDR3 coding sequence is TGCGCCAGCAGCCATCAAAAGAGGTTAGCTTTCCGGCGGGAGGATGAAGAGACCCAGTACTTC.

The V and J genes are TRBV13 and TRBJ2-1; a possible D gene is TRBD2 (6 bases). Germline-derived CDR1 and CDR2 are PRHDT and FYEKMQ (reference sequence). V gave up 2 bases and J gave up 3 bases, with 11 bases separating them. This CDR3 contains 15 residues. CDR3 amino acids: CASSLTGVHYNEQFF. DNA for the CDR3: TGTGCCAGCAGCTTAACGGGAGTCCACTACAATGAGCAGTTCTTC.